This T cell receptor beta chain is drawn from a study of blood T cell repertoires in COVID-19. Trimming took 1 base from V and 8 from J, leaving 9 bases between them. CDR1 is SGHAT and CDR2 is FQNNGV in the germline V gene. This CDR3 comprises 13 residues. Here immunoSEQ multiplex PCR was the method, and the copy in TCRdb shows in-frame clones only, minus some. The repertoire includes more than 100,000 clones, around 84% of them detected once, and roughly 2.2% sits in the top ten. V gene TRBV11-2 combines with J gene TRBJ2-1; a possible D gene is TRBD1 (5 bases). The sequence came from a man aged 40-55 years with acute COVID-19. Sequencing was performed on PBMCs or T cells enriched from blood (not recorded which). CDR3 region: CASSLVQGYEQFF. CDR3 coding DNA: TGTGCCAGCAGCTTAGTGCAGGGCTATGAGCAGTTCTTC.